The 23 T cell receptor beta chains reported below all come from one sample, sequenced in a study of OX40 agonist ivuxolimab in advanced cancers. TCRdb keeps only in-frame clones here, not all; method: immunoSEQ multiplex PCR. The table records 50,000 or so clones, roughly 82% of them present only once. The input for sequencing was CD4+ or CD8+ T cells sorted from blood, taken in a trial of the OX40 agonist ivuxolimab. The receptors shown here come from an adult with an advanced solid tumor such as melanoma, head and neck, liver or kidney cancer.

This clone was seen more than once but under ten times. The chain is built from TRBV19 and TRBJ1-1; possibly TRBD1 for D (6 bases). The length of the CDR3 is 17 residues. Germline CDR1 and CDR2: LNHDA and SQIVND (reference sequence). V lost 1 base to trimming and J lost 0 bases, with 15 bases between them. CDR3 DNA sequence: TGTGCCAGTAGTATAGGGGGGACACAAACCCTGAACACTGAAGCTTTCTTT. It specifies CASSIGGTQTLNTEAFF.

The rearrangement uses TRBV5-4 and TRBJ2-7; TRBD1 matches 7 bases. Germline-derived CDR1 and CDR2 are SGHNT and YYREEE (reference sequence). V shed 1 base and J 4 bases; nucleotides not matched to a gene: 14. The CDR3 has 17 amino acids. The CDR3 bases are TGTGCCAGCAGCTTGTGGACAGGTATCCCCCTTAATTACGAGCAGTACTTC. Protein: CASSLWTGIPLNYEQYF.

This clone showed up just a few times. V is TRBV6-1 and J is TRBJ2-7; 10 nucleotides agree with TRBD1. This CDR3 is 14 amino acids long. Germline lookup yields CDR1 MNHNS and CDR2 SASEGT. The V and J ends lost 7 bases and 5 bases, in that order; junction bases with no gene match: 8. The DNA for the CDR3 is TGTGCCAGCACCTTGGACAGGGGGTTCAACGAGCAGTACTTC. Residues: CASTLDRGFNEQYF.

Turning to this clone: The junction departs from the called germline gene at one end, perhaps through a read error. The chain carries TRBV7-2 and TRBJ2-7; 8 bases line up with TRBD1. Germline assignment: CDR1 SGHTA and CDR2 FQGNSA. This CDR3 spans 14 amino acids. The CDR3 protein is CASSQGQGSYEQYF. The CDR3 nucleotides are TGCGCCAGCAGCCAAGGACAGGGTTCCTACGAGCAGTACTTC.

The chain joins TRBV6-5 to TRBJ2-7; D is possibly TRBD1 (6 bases). Trimming took 8 bases from V and 2 from J, leaving 13 bases between them. The CDR3 sequence is 13 residues long. CDR1 and CDR2 from the germline V gene are MNHEY and SVGAGI. In DNA, the CDR3 is TGTGCCAGCCGACAGGATACCCCCTACGAGCAGTACTTC. Protein: CASRQDTPYEQYF.

The chain has TRBV6-1 and TRBJ1-2, with unresolved D. Germline V gene sequence: CDR1 MNHNS, CDR2 SASEGT. Trimming took 3 bases from V and 2 from J, leaving 4 bases between them. CDR3 length: 12 residues. The CDR3 nucleotides are TGTGCCAGCAGTGAGGGGAACTATGGCTACACCTTC. Amino acid sequence: CASSEGNYGYTF.

The genes are TRBV11-1 and TRBJ1-6, with 11 bases lining up with TRBD1. CDR1 is SGHAT and CDR2 is FQDESV in the germline V gene (reference sequence). The CDR3 runs 17 residues. Trimming took 3 bases from V and 8 from J; bases not matched to a gene: 9. CDR3 nucleotide sequence: TGTGCCAGCAGCTTCGGGACAGGGGGGCTGGGGGATTCACCCCTCCACTTT. Translating gives CASSFGTGGLGDSPLHF.

The gene calls are TRBV5-6 and TRBJ2-7; 8 bases align to TRBD2. This CDR3 is built from 16 residues. The V gene's germline CDR1 is SGHDT and CDR2 YYEEEE. Losses at the gene ends were 4 bases for V and 0 bases for J; bases not matched to a gene: 9. Here the CDR3 reads CASSPGPTSASYEQYF. CDR3 sequence (DNA): TGTGCCAGCAGCCCTGGACCGACTAGCGCCTCCTACGAGCAGTACTTC.

This chain connects TRBV6-5 to TRBJ1-1; D possibly corresponds to TRBD1 (5 bases). The germline V and J ends were trimmed by 5 bases and 5 bases, with 15 bases remaining between them. Germline V gene lookup returns CDR1 MNHEY and CDR2 SVGAGI. This CDR3 contains 14 residues. The CDR3 loop reads CASSTQARGTEAFF. Written as DNA, the CDR3 is TGTGCCAGCAGTACACAGGCCCGGGGGACTGAAGCTTTCTTT.

The chain carries TRBV30 and TRBJ1-5, with D unresolved. Germline V gene lookup returns CDR1 GTSNPN and CDR2 SVGIG (reference sequence). The V end was cut by 2 bases, the J end by 0 bases, with 8 bases between. The CDR3 is 14 amino acids. CDR3: CAWSLSTSNQPQHF. CDR3 in DNA: TGTGCCTGGAGTCTCAGTACTAGCAATCAGCCCCAGCATTTT.

The V and J genes are TRBV2 and TRBJ1-3; D not certain. Germline V CDR1 and CDR2: SNHLY, FYNNEI. The germline V and J ends were trimmed by 8 bases and 0 bases, with 8 bases remaining between them. The CDR3 extends over 13 amino acids. The CDR3 sequence is CASRNRSGNTIYF. DNA for the CDR3: TGTGCCAGCCGAAATCGCTCTGGAAACACCATATATTTT.

This chain links TRBV6-5 with TRBJ1-1; weak D call: TRBD1 (6 bases). CDR3 length equals 13 residues. V gave up 4 bases and J gave up 1 base, with 7 bases separating them. Germline CDR1 is MNHEY and CDR2 is SVGAGI. The chain's CDR3 is CASSWDTNTEAFF. CDR3 bases: TGTGCCAGCAGTTGGGACACGAACACTGAAGCTTTCTTT.

This chain links TRBV5-1 with TRBJ2-1; 7 positions match TRBD2. The J segment lost 0 bases and the V segment lost 0 bases, leaving 3 bases of the junction unmatched. There are 16 residues in the CDR3. The germline CDR1 and CDR2 sequences are SGHRS and YFSETQ. The CDR3 coding sequence is TGCGCCAGCAGCTTGGGAGGCGGGAGCTCCTACAATGAGCAGTTCTTC. This gives the protein CASSLGGGSSYNEQFF.

This chain links TRBV6-5 with TRBJ1-1; D is unclear. The CDR3 sequence is 14 residues long. V was clipped by 2 bases and J by 5 bases, with 12 bases between them. Germline CDR1 MNHEY, CDR2 SVGAGI. In nucleotides, the CDR3 is TGTGCCAGCAGTTACCTCAAAAGAAATACTGAAGCTTTCTTT. Translating gives CASSYLKRNTEAFF.

The chain carries TRBV5-6 and TRBJ1-1; no reliable D call. CDR1 is SGHDT, CDR2 YYEEEE, per germline. Trimming removed 1 base at V and 11 bases at J, with 18 bases between. The CDR3 is made up of 14 amino acids. CDR3 nucleotides: TGTGCCAGCAGCTTGCGTAATGGACCCGGGCGGGCTTTCTTT. Translating it yields CASSLRNGPGRAFF. The whole variable domain, remainder taken from reference TRBV5-6 and TRBJ1-1, is DAGVTQSPTHLIKTRGQQVTLRCSPKSGHDTVSWYQQALGQGPQFIFQYYEEEERQRGNFPDRFSGHQFPNYSSELNVNALLLGDSALYLCASSLRNGPGRAFFGQGTRLTVV.

This chain joins TRBV9 and TRBJ2-7, with D possibly matching TRBD2 (5 bases). This CDR3 has 14 residues. V lost 0 bases and J 4 bases, leaving 11 bases between the germline ends. CDR1 and CDR2 (germline): SGDLS, YYNGEE. DNA for the CDR3: TGTGCCAGCAGCGTAGGGGGTCAGCGGTACGAGCAGTACTTC. Residues: CASSVGGQRYEQYF.

This rearrangement joins TRBV30 to TRBJ2-3; no reliable D call. V lost 2 bases and J lost 8, with 26 bases in between. The CDR3 is made up of 17 amino acids. Germline CDR1 GTSNPN, CDR2 SVGIG (reference sequence). The CDR3 DNA reads as TGTGCCTGGAGTCCTATAGAGGCTATAGCCTCTCGAGTTACGCAGTATTTT. It specifies CAWSPIEAIASRVTQYF.

The chain joins TRBV7-2 to TRBJ1-3; no firm D call. CDR3 length: 16 amino acids. CDR1 SGHTA and CDR2 FQGNSA come from the germline V gene. Trimming removed 5 bases at V and 0 bases at J, with 14 bases between. CDR3 region: CASSLTSASSGNTIYF. In nucleotides, the CDR3 is TGTGCCAGCAGCCTCACGTCGGCCTCCTCTGGAAACACCATATATTTT. The full variable domain, in which reference TRBV7-2 and TRBJ1-3 provide the parts outside the CDR3, is GAGVSQSPSNKVTEKGKDVELRCDPISGHTALYWYRQSLGQGLEFLIYFQGNSAPDKSGLPSDRFSAERTGGSVSTLTIQRTQQEDSAVYLCASSLTSASSGNTIYFGEGSWLTVV.

The chain has TRBV29-1 and TRBJ1-2; possible D gene TRBD1, 5 bases. CDR1 is SQVTM, CDR2 ANQGSEA, per germline. V was trimmed by 1 base and J by 5 bases, leaving 8 bases between them. The CDR3 spans 12 residues. In nucleotides, the CDR3 is TGCAGCGTTGAAGGGGCAGGGTATGGCTACACCTTC. It encodes CSVEGAGYGYTF.

The genes are TRBV4-2 and TRBJ2-7, with D possibly being TRBD2 (6 bases). This CDR3 has 14 amino acids. Germline assignment: CDR1 LGHNA and CDR2 YNFKEQ. The germline V and J ends were trimmed by 5 bases and 6 bases, with 17 bases remaining between them. DNA for the CDR3: TGTGCCAGCAGCGAAACCGGGACTCCCGGCGAGCAGTACTTC. Translating it yields CASSETGTPGEQYF.

The rearrangement uses TRBV6-6 and TRBJ2-1; D ambiguous. CDR1 MNHNY and CDR2 SVGAGI come from the germline V gene (reference sequence). Trimming removed 2 bases from V and 0 bases from J, with 8 bases in between. CDR3 length: 15 amino acids. Here the CDR3 DNA reads TGTGCCAGCAGTTACCCTATTAGCTCCTACAATGAGCAGTTCTTC. It specifies CASSYPISSYNEQFF.

V usage is TRBV4-1 and J usage is TRBJ2-3; 10 bases fit TRBD2. Trimming removed 5 bases from V and 3 bases from J; junction bases left unmatched: 26. This CDR3 has 22 residues. Germline V gene sequence: CDR1 MGHRA, CDR2 YSYEKL. The DNA of the CDR3 is TGCGCCAGCAGCTCCAAAGCGAACCATGGACTAGCGGTTGTTGGAGCAACAGATACGCAGTATTTT. Amino acids: CASSSKANHGLAVVGATDTQYF.

The sample holds a few counts of this clone. The chain employs TRBV6-1 and TRBJ1-5, with TRBD1 matching 7 bases. This CDR3 has 13 amino acids. V was pared by 7 bases and J by 4 bases, with 4 bases of the junction left unmatched. Germline-derived CDR1 and CDR2 are MNHNS and SASEGT. The CDR3 loop is CASTGQANQPQHF. CDR3 DNA sequence: TGTGCCAGCACCGGACAGGCTAATCAGCCCCAGCATTTT.